Here is one T cell receptor beta chain with its context. Its antigen remains unidentified. The sample belongs to a study of CXCR3-negative and CXCR3-positive naive CD8 T cells (dated by TCRdb to about 2019). With regard to the full study: In total, approximately 150 million TRB reads were obtained, corresponding to roughly 1.5 +/- 0.3 million reads per library. Diversity and physicochemical repertoire analyses covered 11 donors pooled from two independent experiments. Naive subsets from 5 or 6 donors and memory cells from 3 donors were included in the TRBV-TRBJ cluster analysis. What the research found in general, with its limitations: Similar TRBV-TRBJ usage was shown by naive CXCR3-negative and CXCR3-positive cells from the same donor, whereas distinct patterns were shown by memory cells. Because CXCR3 expression was partially decreased after cryopreservation, freshly isolated PBMCs were used for most assays. Comparably high repertoire diversity was found in both naive subsets, whereas much lower repertoire diversity was found in memory CD8+ T cells. TRB CDR3s from CXCR3-positive naive cells showed higher hydrophobicity (lower Kidera factor 4), lower energy, and higher strength and volume indices than CXCR3-negative naive cells. Because surface CD5, which has been linked to self-reactivity in mice, was comparable between naive subsets, TCR interaction strength was also inferred from TRB CDR3 physicochemical properties.

Sequencing used a NextSeq 550. The Human TCR Profiling Kit (MiLaboratory) was used to make UMI-labeled 5' RACE TRB cDNA libraries. cDNA synthesis used the entire amount of extracted RNA, and PCR amplification then used the entire amount of cDNA produced. Libraries were prepared in parallel with an identical number of PCR cycles. In the authors' own workflow: With a requirement of at least two reads per UMI, MIGEC and MiXCR extracted about 56,000 +/- 9,600 unique UMI-labeled TRB cDNA molecules per library. On average, 40,000 +/- 10,000 functional in-frame TRB CDR3 nucleotide clonotypes lacking stop codons were found per library. After downsampling to 5000 UMI-labeled TRB molecules per sample, diversity metrics, including normalized Shannon-Wiener and Chao1, were computed in VDJtools. Clonotype-size-weighted physicochemical properties of the central five CDR3 residues (interaction energy, strength, volume and Kidera factor 4) were computed in VDJtools. One entry per CDR3 protein sequence results from the TCRdb reprocessing of the reads, with DNA left out. The authors' filters were not applied to this entry. The table kept for this sample lists about 80,000 distinct CDR3 sequences. The top ten clones comprise roughly 1.4% of the sample.

For every CD8+ T cell subset, some 310,000 cells were flow-sorted straight into RLT lysis buffer, and each subset was sorted in triplicate. To keep memory contaminants out, a stringent definition of naive CD8+ T cells was applied: CD45RO-CCR7+CD27+CD95-. Using standard density gradient centrifugation, peripheral blood mononuclear cells were isolated from buffy coats. A FACSAria III was used to flow-sort naive CXCR3-negative and CXCR3-positive CD8+ T cells. Total RNA was extracted from sorted cells using an RNeasy Mini Kit. CDR1 and CDR2, per the germline V gene, are MDHEN and SYDVKM. Its CDR3 holds 15 amino acids, cysteine through phenylalanine. No coding sequence is recorded.

The sequence was obtained from a human donor in good health. Some clones in this sample may be carry-over from other donors' samples. The chain uses TRBV28 and TRBJ2-1; there is no DNA to check the TCRdb D call of TRBD2. The sequenced sample was naive CXCR3- CD8+ T cells from blood. The sample's cell subset or site, from its label and the paper: CD45RO-CCR7+CD27+CD95- naive CD8+ T cells lacking CXCR3 (TNR3-). The CDR3 corresponds to CASGLAGEPYNEQFF.